This T cell receptor (beta chain) was identified in a study of shared clonotypes between healthy human individuals. CD4+ cells were split into CD45RA+ naive and CD45RA-negative memory subsets. Profiling relied on immunoSEQ multiplex PCR, and the TCRdb table lists in-frame clones only, not all of them. The sample lists some 1.5 million clones, more than 95% seen once, with more than 0.9% in the top ten. A word on this clone: As yet, its antigen is unknown. Other DNA sequences in this specimen translate into the identical CDR3.

Study-wide results and caveats: Some naive CD4 clonotypes, around 4.9%, turned up in common across a few donors. Genetic and exposure-history diversity was limited by the few donors.

The CDR3 has 15 residues. V shed 4 bases, J shed 4 bases, and the junction held 4 bases outside the gene matches. CDR1 and CDR2 from the germline V gene are SGDLS and YYNGEE. Sample: naive CD4+ T cells sorted from blood. Subset meaning: CD45RA+ positively selected. This TCR was sampled from a man younger than 40 in good health. The V gene is TRBV9, the J gene TRBJ2-5; TRBD2 matches at 13 bases. CDR3 DNA: TGTGCCAGCAGCCCCCGACTAGCGGGAGGAGAGACCCAGTACTTC. It yields the protein CASSPRLAGGETQYF.